A single count supports the clone carrying this T cell receptor (beta chain). Its target is not known. This sample is drawn from a study of T cell responses to AZD1222 COVID-19 vaccine. Overall study findings and caveats: Baseline seropositivity occurred in only 5 or 6 AZD1222 recipients. The donor cohort was predominantly white British with a female majority, and clonal diversity may have been underestimated.

This table comes from immunoSEQ multiplex PCR, and its TCRdb copy is limited to in-frame clones, with some not included. This sample has 150,000 to 160,000 clones; 90% occur once, and the top ten carry approximately 17%. The length of the CDR3 is 11 residues. V lost 6 bases to trimming and J lost 4 bases, with 3 bases between them. The germline CDR1 and CDR2 sequences are MGHDK and SYGVNS. The source of this sequence is an adult in good health. This specimen consisted of peripheral blood, obtained on day 0 of AZD1222 vaccination. The chain joins TRBV25-1 to TRBJ1-4, with D unresolved. CDR3 region: CASRLNEKLFF. CDR3 nucleotide sequence: TGTGCCAGCAGGCTTAATGAAAAACTGTTTTTT.